This TCR beta chain is from a study of beta chain features in type 1 diabetes. Study-level background: Regarding age, gender and cell yields, patients proved similar to healthy donors. Study-wide results and caveats: Naive, central memory and Treg TCRB repertoires appeared more alike in patients than in healthy donors. Patients with Type 1 diabetes showed moderately but significantly shorter TCRB CDR3s in all four CD4+ subsets.

Of note for this clone: The antigen is unknown.

The entirety of the isolated RNA underwent reverse transcription, so expressed TCRB transcripts were sequenced. Only in-frame clones appear in the TCRdb table, and some are missing; sequencing was by immunoSEQ multiplex PCR. The table records hundreds of thousands of clones, approximately 31% of them present only once. CDR1 is SGHDT, CDR2 YYEEEE, per germline. The V end lost 3 bases, the J end lost 4 bases, and 17 bases lay between the germline ends. The CDR3 has 17 amino acids. Sequences were obtained from naive CD4+ T cells from blood. The V gene is TRBV5-6, the J gene TRBJ2-6; D possibly matches TRBD1 or TRBD2 (5 bases each). The TCR comes from a man between 18 and 29 years old in good health. In DNA form, the CDR3 reads TGTGCCAGCAGCTGGGGACCACAATCGGAAGGGGCCAACGTCCTGACTTTC. This codes for CASSWGPQSEGANVLTF.